The 27 T cell receptor beta chains in this list originate from one sample, sequenced in a study of CD8 T cells in ankylosing spondylitis. TCRdb recomputed calls from the 5' RACE reads with MiXCR, one row per CDR3 protein. The table shows around 150,000 distinct CDR3 sequences, with roughly 18% occurring only once. The sequenced material came from blood, either unsorted or a sorted T cell fraction (not recorded which). The receptors shown here come from a male donor with ankylosing spondylitis or in good health (not recorded which).

Concerning this clonotype: At one boundary the junction diverges from the germline segment, which might be a read error. The chain joins TRBV12-3 or TRBV12-4 to TRBJ2-4, with a weak D call TRBD2 (6 bases). The CDR3 is 14 amino acids. The CDR3 spells CTSSLGTVRNIQYF. DNA of the CDR3: TGTACCAGCAGTTTAGGGACTGTTCGGAACATTCAGTACTTC.

The chain employs TRBV11-2 and TRBJ1-5; 7 bases line up with TRBD1. Germline V CDR1 and CDR2: SGHAT, FQNNGV. The ends lost 5 bases at V and 4 bases at J; junction bases unmatched: 5. The CDR3 has 14 amino acids. In DNA form, the CDR3 reads TGTGCCAGCAGCCGACAGGGCGGAAATCAGCCCCAGCATTTT. As protein: CASSRQGGNQPQHF.

The V call is TRBV19, the J call TRBJ2-2; 10 nucleotides agree with TRBD1. The trim removed 3 bases at V and 5 bases at J, leaving 6 bases unmatched. The CDR3 extends over 16 amino acids. CDR1 LNHDA and CDR2 SQIVND come from the germline V gene (reference sequence). CDR3 DNA sequence: TGTGCCAGTAGTATCGGGGACAGGGGAATGACCGGGGAGCTGTTTTTT. This codes for CASSIGDRGMTGELFF.

This clonotype was found a few times. V and J are TRBV7-2 and TRBJ2-7, with D uncertain. The V end was cut by 5 bases, the J end by 4 bases, with 9 bases between. From germline, CDR1 is SGHTA and CDR2 FQGNSA. This CDR3 is built from 12 residues. The CDR3: CASSQNRYEQYF. CDR3 bases: TGTGCCAGCAGCCAAAATCGATACGAGCAGTACTTC.

This clonotype occurred a few times. This chain links TRBV10-2 with TRBJ2-2; no definite D call. Germline lookup yields CDR1 WSHSY and CDR2 SAAADI. The CDR3 sequence is 13 residues long. Trimming removed 2 bases from V and 5 bases from J, with 6 bases in between. CDR3: CASSETRTGELFF. The DNA for the CDR3 is TGCGCCAGCAGTGAGACGAGGACCGGGGAGCTGTTTTTT.

This clonotype was observed many times. The gene calls are TRBV5-1 and TRBJ1-1, with a weak D call TRBD1 (6 bases). The V and J ends lost 2 bases and 1 base respectively, with 9 bases between them. The CDR3 loop spans 14 amino acids. Germline V gives CDR1 SGHRS, CDR2 YFSETQ. The CDR3 region is CASSFTGWNTEAFF. The CDR3, as DNA: TGCGCCAGCAGCTTTACAGGGTGGAACACTGAAGCTTTCTTT.

This chain connects TRBV9 to TRBJ2-1; D is possibly TRBD1 or TRBD2 (6 bases each). The germline V and J ends were trimmed by 0 bases and 3 bases, with 19 bases remaining between them. The germline CDR1 and CDR2 sequences are SGDLS and YYNGEE. The CDR3 runs 18 residues. CDR3 nucleotides: TGTGCCAGCAGCGTAGCTACTGGGGGCTGGGGAGGCTACAATGAGCAGTTCTTC. Translation: CASSVATGGWGGYNEQFF.

This clonotype was picked up a small number of times. This chain joins TRBV19 and TRBJ1-1; possible D gene TRBD1, 5 bases. V was trimmed by 5 bases and J by 7 bases, leaving 23 bases between them. This CDR3 has 16 amino acids. Germline V lookup: CDR1 LNHDA, CDR2 SQIVND (reference sequence). This CDR3 reads CASSLRAGLAAYEAFF. As DNA, the CDR3 is TGTGCCAGTAGTCTACGGGCAGGGCTAGCCGCGTATGAAGCTTTCTTT.

This clonotype has just a few counts. J is TRBJ2-3 and V is TRBV27; D is ambiguous. The CDR3 loop spans 13 amino acids. Germline V gene lookup returns CDR1 MNHEY and CDR2 SMNVEV (reference sequence). V dropped 3 bases and J dropped 1 base, with 5 bases sitting between them. This CDR3 is CASSFARTDTQYF. In DNA, the CDR3 is TGTGCCAGCAGTTTCGCTCGCACAGATACGCAGTATTTT.

This clonotype was seen ten or more times. One junction end disagrees with the germline gene, perhaps due to a read error. This chain joins TRBV2 and TRBJ2-5; D unclear. The CDR3 is 10 amino acids. Germline CDR1 SNHLY, CDR2 FYNNEI. CDR3 amino acids: CASREETQYF. In DNA form, the CDR3 reads TGTGCCAGCAGGGAAGAGACCCAGTACTTC. The full variable domain, its missing parts supplied by reference TRBV2 and TRBJ2-5, is EPEVTQTPSHQVTQMGQEVILRCVPISNHLYFYWYRQILGQKVEFLVSFYNNEISEKSEIFDDQFSVERPDGSNFTLKIRSTKLEDSAMYFCASREETQYFGPGTRLLVL.

This chain joins TRBV7-2 and TRBJ2-1; D not resolved. The CDR3 is 14 residues long. The V end lost 1 base, the J end lost 2 bases, and 6 bases lay between the germline ends. Germline V gene data show CDR1 as SGHTA and CDR2 as FQGNSA. This CDR3 reads CASSLGLTYNEQFF. DNA of the CDR3: TGTGCCAGCAGCTTAGGACTTACCTACAATGAGCAGTTCTTC. The whole variable domain, filled in from reference TRBV7-2 and TRBJ2-1, reads GAGVSQSPSNKVTEKGKDVELRCDPISGHTALYWYRQSLGQGLEFLIYFQGNSAPDKSGLPSDRFSAERTGGSVSTLTIQRTQQEDSAVYLCASSLGLTYNEQFFGPGTRLTVL.

For this clonotype: Just one base apart from a much larger clone, this may be a read error. CDR3 residues: CASSPSLLGTGELFF. CDR3 bases: TGCGCCAGCAGCCCTAGCCTACTTGGCACCGGGGAGCTGTTTTTT. The chain employs TRBV5-1 and TRBJ2-2; D might be TRBD2 (5 bases). V was cut by 4 bases and J by 4 bases, with 14 bases left in between. The V gene's germline CDR1 is SGHRS and CDR2 YFSETQ. CDR3 length equals 15 residues.

This clonotype was detected many times. The V gene is TRBV28, the J gene TRBJ2-3; the D is unclear. Germline assignment: CDR1 MDHEN and CDR2 SYDVKM. The CDR3 loop spans 15 amino acids. Trimming pared 7 bases from V and 1 base from J, leaving 15 bases between. CDR3 in DNA: TGTGCCAGCACCGACTGGAACGTTGGCACAGATACGCAGTATTTT. It is translated as CASTDWNVGTDTQYF.

This clonotype has at least ten counts. The rearrangement joins TRBV29-1 to TRBJ2-7; 11 nucleotides align to TRBD2. Germline CDR1 is SQVTM and CDR2 is ANQGSEA. The CDR3 has 13 amino acids. V was clipped by 6 bases and J by 6 bases; unmatched bases: 7. CDR3 sequence: CSVELAGVLEQYF. CDR3 coding DNA: TGCAGCGTGGAACTAGCGGGAGTTCTCGAGCAGTACTTC.

This clonotype was counted many times. The gene calls are TRBV3-1 and TRBJ2-7, with TRBD2 matching 7 bases. V dropped 1 base and J dropped 2; count of bases not matched to a gene: 8. The CDR3 runs 16 residues. The germline gives CDR1 LGHDT, CDR2 YNNKEL (reference sequence). This CDR3 reads CASSQVVVAGPYEQYF. CDR3 in DNA: TGTGCCAGCAGCCAAGTCGTAGTAGCGGGCCCCTACGAGCAGTACTTC.

There are many counts of this clonotype. V usage is TRBV12-3 or TRBV12-4 and J usage is TRBJ1-4; no clear D gene. Trimming left V 6 bases short and J 8 bases short, with 10 bases between. This CDR3 region has 12 residues. Here the CDR3 DNA reads TGTGCCAGCAGCCCTCACCTCGAAAAACTGTTTTTT. The encoded protein is CASSPHLEKLFF.

As regards this clonotype: This could be a read error, since a much larger clone is one nucleotide away. The chain uses TRBV7-6 and TRBJ2-2; D might be TRBD2 (6 bases). Trimming cost V 4 bases and J 0 bases, with 15 bases left between them. This CDR3 is 17 amino acids long. Germline CDR1 SGHVS, CDR2 FNYEAQ. CDR3 nucleotides: TGTGCCAGCAGCTATGACCGGGACTCAGCGAACACCGGGGAGCTGTTTTTT. This sequence encodes CASSYDRDSANTGELFF.

The chain carries TRBV20-1 and TRBJ1-1; a possible D gene is TRBD1 (5 bases). V was shortened by 0 bases and J by 1 base, with 12 bases between the two germline ends. The CDR3 loop spans 15 amino acids. Germline CDR1 reads DFQATT; CDR2 reads SNEGSKA (reference sequence). CDR3 protein: CSARDGAGRNTEAFF. Written as DNA, the CDR3 is TGCAGTGCTAGAGATGGGGCAGGACGGAACACTGAAGCTTTCTTT.

The V call is TRBV7-3, the J call TRBJ2-2; the D gene is possibly TRBD2 (6 bases). V lost 1 base, J lost 15 bases, and 18 bases lay in between. Per the germline V gene, CDR1 is SGHTA and CDR2 is FQGTGA. CDR3 length: 14 amino acids. The CDR3 coding sequence is TGTGCCAGCAGCTTAAGTTCAAGACTAGGGCGGTTGTTTTTT. Residues: CASSLSSRLGRLFF.

This clonotype was observed a few times. At one boundary the junction diverges from the germline segment, which might be a read error. The chain joins TRBV7-3 to TRBJ2-3; 7 bases are a match to TRBD1. CDR1 is SGHTA and CDR2 is FQGTGA in the germline V gene. The CDR3 loop spans 17 amino acids. CDR3 DNA sequence: TGTGCCAGCTGCTTATCCCGAGGGGGCTTAGTCACAGATACGCAGTATTTT. It encodes CASCLSRGGLVTDTQYF.

This clonotype was seen repeatedly, ten times or more. This sequence joins TRBV5-1 and TRBJ2-1; the D gene is possibly TRBD2 (6 bases). Germline assignment: CDR1 SGHRS and CDR2 YFSETQ. Trimming removed 0 bases from V and 7 bases from J, with 14 bases in between. The length of the CDR3 is 15 residues. The CDR3 reads CASSLDTGSVNEQFF. The CDR3 DNA reads as TGCGCCAGCAGCTTGGACACCGGGAGTGTTAATGAGCAGTTCTTC.

The chain recombines TRBV5-1 with TRBJ2-1; a weak D match, TRBD1 (6 bases). With 3 bases removed from V and 6 bases from J, the gap between germline ends came to 16 bases. This CDR3 is 15 amino acids long. Looked up from germline, CDR1 is SGHRS and CDR2 is YFSETQ. DNA of the CDR3: TGCGCCAGCAGCTCTGGACAGCCAGGATTCAATGAGCAGTTCTTC. This encodes CASSSGQPGFNEQFF. Full variable domain (remainder filled in from reference TRBV5-1 and TRBJ2-1): KAGVTQTPRYLIKTRGQQVTLSCSPISGHRSVSWYQQTPGQGLQFLFEYFSETQRNKGNFPGRFSGRQFSNSRSEMNVSTLELGDSALYLCASSSGQPGFNEQFFGPGTRLTVL.

The chain is built from TRBV28 and TRBJ2-3, with a tentative D call TRBD2 (6 bases). The germline V and J ends were trimmed by 3 bases and 0 bases, with 19 bases remaining between them. Germline CDR1 and CDR2: MDHEN and SYDVKM. The CDR3 spans 18 residues. CDR3 coding DNA: TGTGCCAGCAGTTTCTTCTTCCGGGAGTTGGGTAGCACAGATACGCAGTATTTT. Protein: CASSFFFRELGSTDTQYF.

This sequence joins TRBV30 and TRBJ1-4; D ambiguous. Trimming took off 0 bases at V and 8 bases at J, with 10 bases between the two ends. CDR1 and CDR2 (germline): GTSNPN, SVGIG (reference sequence). The length of the CDR3 is 13 residues. The CDR3 loop reads CAWSVGQQEKLFF. CDR3 nucleotides: TGTGCCTGGAGTGTTGGGCAGCAGGAAAAACTGTTTTTT.

This clonotype was observed a handful of times. The genes are TRBV6-6 and TRBJ1-2, with TRBD1 matching 8 bases. The V gene's germline CDR1 is MNHNY and CDR2 SVGAGI (reference sequence). The CDR3 is 15 residues long. V was pared by 5 bases and J by 7 bases, with 12 bases of the junction left unmatched. The CDR3 coding sequence is TGTGCCAGCAGTCCGGACAGGGCCCCTCGTGGTGGCTACACCTTC. This gives the protein CASSPDRAPRGGYTF.

The V and J genes are TRBV20-1 and TRBJ1-5, with D perhaps matching TRBD1 (6 bases). Germline values: CDR1 DFQATT, CDR2 SNEGSKA (reference sequence). This CDR3 spans 14 amino acids. Trimming removed 3 bases from V and 7 bases from J, with 16 bases in between. CDR3 DNA sequence: TGCAGTGCTAGCCACAGGGTGGGTGGACAGCCCCAGCATTTT. Its translation is CSASHRVGGQPQHF.

J is TRBJ2-2 and V is TRBV5-4, with D tentatively TRBD1 or TRBD2 (5 bases each). The length of the CDR3 is 15 residues. V gave up 5 bases and J gave up 1 base, with 12 bases separating them. Per germline, CDR1 SGHNT and CDR2 YYREEE (reference sequence). CDR3 sequence (DNA): TGTGCCAGCAGTTTTCCGGGACGGAACACCGGGGAGCTGTTTTTT. Protein sequence: CASSFPGRNTGELFF.